The rows below give T cell receptor beta chains drawn from one sample of a study of T-cell reconstitution after alpha-beta-depleted transplantation in children. TCRdb re-derived calls from the PCR reads in MiXCR, one entry per CDR3 protein. The repertoire consists of roughly 420,000 distinct CDR3 sequences, with 15% to 20% occurring once and the leading ten covering roughly 27%. This specimen consisted of PBMCs, mostly from graft donor cells, obtained 360 days after TCRalphabeta/CD19-depleted stem cell transplant. These TCRs come from a boy under two years old who had a stem cell transplant for Wiskott-Aldrich syndrome, so the T cells may come from the graft donor. The CDR3 runs from the conserved cysteine through the conserved F or W. The D gene is left open where the match is weak. Size tells how often a clone was seen (once, few, many) or the class of an expanded clone, and some rows leave it out.

d_call	v_call	clone_size	j_call	cdr3_nt	cdr3_aa
NA	TRBV4-1	NA	TRBJ2-2	TGCGCCAGCAGCCAACGGCAGGGAAACGGTCAGAAGGGGGGCGGGGAGCTGTTTTTT	CASSQRQGNGQKGGGELFF
NA	TRBV3-1	few	TRBJ2-6	TGTGCCAGCAGCCAAGAAACGGCCTACTTCCACTCTGGGGCCAACGTCCTGACTTTC	CASSQETAYFHSGANVLTF
NA	TRBV29-1	few	TRBJ1-3	TGCAGCGCTGGGTACTCGACAGACCGAAACACCATATATTTT	CSAGYSTDRNTIYF
NA	TRBV2	few	TRBJ2-7	TGTGCCAGCAGGTACGGGGCGGACAAGGGTCTAGCACAAACCTCCTACGAGCAGTACTTC	CASRYGADKGLAQTSYEQYF
NA	TRBV30	few	TRBJ2-2	TGTGCCTGGACCGCAGGGTCCGGGGAGCTGTTTTTT	CAWTAGSGELFF
NA	TRBV20-1	few	TRBJ2-1	TGCAGTGCTTACCTTCGGGACAGGGGGACTAGCGGTTCCTACAATGAGCAGTTCTTC	CSAYLRDRGTSGSYNEQFF
TRBD1	TRBV4-1	NA	TRBJ2-3	TGCGCCAGCAGCCTTGGACAGGGGGCAGGGGATACGCAGTATTTT	CASSLGQGAGDTQYF
TRBD2	TRBV28	few	TRBJ2-1	TGTGCCAGCAGATTAGCGGGAGAAGGCTACAATGAGCAGTTCTTC	CASRLAGEGYNEQFF
TRBD1	TRBV6-5	NA	TRBJ2-3	TGTGCCAGCAGGTTACCGGACAGGGAGGATACGCAGTATTTT	CASRLPDREDTQYF
NA	TRBV11-2	NA	TRBJ2-1	TGTGCCAGCAGCCCAATTAGTGATGAGCAGTTCTTC	CASSPISDEQFF
NA	TRBV5-1	few	TRBJ2-5	TGCGCCAGCAGCCCAGGGACGATGCGAGAGACCCAGTACTTC	CASSPGTMRETQYF
NA	TRBV3-1	NA	TRBJ2-6	TGTGCCAGCAGCCAAAGACAGTTCTCTGGGGCCAACGTCCTGACTTTC	CASSQRQFSGANVLTF
TRBD1	TRBV6-1	NA	TRBJ2-7	TGTGCCAGCAGTGAGTCCCCAGGGGGCTTTAACGAGCAGTACTTC	CASSESPGGFNEQYF
NA	TRBV28	NA	TRBJ2-7	TGTGCCAGCAGTACAGGGTTGGTCGAGCAGTACTTC	CASSTGLVEQYF
NA	TRBV4-3	NA	TRBJ2-2	TGCGCCAGCAGCCAAGAAGGCTTAGGGGGCGGGGAGCTGTTTTTT	CASSQEGLGGGELFF
NA	TRBV29-1	NA	TRBJ2-3	TGCAGCACCGACAGGGGAGGGAGCACAGATACGCAGTATTTT	CSTDRGGSTDTQYF
NA	TRBV5-1	NA	TRBJ2-1	TGCGCCAGCAGCCACCGGTCGAACAATGAGCAGTTCTTC	CASSHRSNNEQFF
TRBD1	TRBV7-9	NA	TRBJ2-2	TGTGCCAGCAGCTTACCGACAGGGCGGGTCACCGGGGAGCTGTTTTTT	CASSLPTGRVTGELFF